The rows below give T cell receptor beta chains drawn from one sample of a study of T cells after yellow fever vaccination. TCRdb analysed the 5' RACE reads with MiXCR anew, one entry per CDR3 protein. The sample holds 510,000 or so distinct CDR3 sequences, about a fifth seen once. This specimen was PBMCs, taken 15 days after the yellow fever booster vaccination. These receptors were taken from a man aged 25 to 45 who received the YFV17D yellow fever vaccine. Both conserved end residues are part of each CDR3. A D gene is named only where the DNA matches it firmly. Where a row states a size, it is once, few, many or the class of an expanded clone; other rows omit it.

clone_size,j_call,cdr3_length,d_call,v_call,cdr3_aa,cdr3_nt
few,TRBJ2-7,14,TRBD2,TRBV5-6,CASSSLAGNRGQYF,TGTGCCAGCAGCTCCTTAGCGGGAAACCGGGGCCAGTACTTC
.,TRBJ1-4,15,.,TRBV7-8,CASSLGSGSGEKLFF,TGTGCCAGCAGCTTAGGATCGGGGTCAGGGGAAAAACTGTTTTTT
few,TRBJ2-1,16,.,TRBV7-9,CASSLEMALPYNEQFF,TGTGCCAGCAGCTTAGAAATGGCGTTACCCTACAATGAGCAGTTCTTC
few,TRBJ1-2,15,.,TRBV7-9,CASSLAGTAFYGYTF,TGTGCCAGCAGCTTAGCGGGTACCGCCTTTTATGGCTACACCTTC
few,TRBJ1-6,14,.,TRBV19,CASSILVSNSPLHF,TGTGCCAGTAGTATCCTCGTTTCTAATTCACCCCTCCACTTT
few,TRBJ1-4,12,.,TRBV12-3/TRBV12-4,CASRSVNEKLFF,TGTGCCAGCAGGTCTGTTAATGAAAAACTGTTTTTT
few,TRBJ2-7,16,TRBD2,TRBV11-2,CASSLDLAGGYYEQYF,TGTGCCAGCAGCCTGGACTTAGCGGGAGGATATTACGAGCAGTACTTC
.,TRBJ2-1,14,TRBD2,TRBV18,CASSPTTSGNEQFF,TGTGCCAGCTCACCGACGACTAGCGGCAATGAGCAGTTCTTC
.,TRBJ2-3,15,TRBD2,TRBV7-6,CASSQTSERTDTQYF,TGTGCCAGCAGCCAGACTAGCGAGAGAACAGATACGCAGTATTTT
few,TRBJ2-3,15,TRBD2,TRBV5-1,CASSFLAGDGDTQYF,TGCGCCAGCAGCTTTCTAGCGGGAGACGGAGATACGCAGTATTTT
.,TRBJ2-1,16,TRBD2,TRBV20-1,CSAGTSGSTRYNEQFF,TGCAGTGCAGGGACTAGCGGGAGTACGCGCTACAATGAGCAGTTCTTC
.,TRBJ2-7,12,.,TRBV5-1,CASSPDSPEQYF,TGCGCCAGCAGCCCTGATAGCCCCGAGCAGTACTTC
.,TRBJ2-7,18,TRBD2,TRBV5-1,CASSLELAGGPPSGEQYF,TGCGCCAGCAGCTTGGAACTAGCGGGAGGGCCGCCCTCGGGCGAGCAGTACTTC
.,TRBJ1-1,17,TRBD1,TRBV10-3,CATLRGRGKTGNTEAFF,TGTGCCACCCTCAGGGGGCGAGGAAAGACAGGGAACACTGAAGCTTTCTTT
.,TRBJ1-2,12,.,TRBV6-5,CASGTTGKSTTF,TGTGCCAGCGGGACCACAGGGAAATCTACCACCTTC
.,TRBJ1-1,14,.,TRBV5-1,CASSLGQQNTEAFF,TGCGCCAGCAGCTTGGGACAGCAGAACACTGAAGCTTTCTTT
.,TRBJ2-1,15,.,TRBV15,CATSRAAELYNEQFF,TGTGCCACCAGCAGAGCAGCGGAGCTATACAATGAGCAGTTCTTC
.,TRBJ2-1,15,TRBD2,TRBV5-1,CASSRGTSGSIQQFF,TGCGCCAGCAGCCGCGGGACTAGCGGGAGTATACAGCAGTTCTTC
.,TRBJ2-5,15,.,TRBV18,CASSLTGGARETQYF,TGTGCCAGCTCACTAACCGGGGGCGCACGTGAGACCCAGTACTTC
.,TRBJ2-1,14,.,TRBV20-1,CSARWARVYNEQFF,TGCAGTGCTAGATGGGCTAGGGTATACAATGAGCAGTTCTTC
.,TRBJ2-1,14,TRBD1,TRBV12-3/TRBV12-4,CASSYTGGTGEQFF,TGTGCCAGCAGTTATACAGGGGGTACCGGTGAGCAGTTCTTC
.,TRBJ2-7,15,.,TRBV7-2,CASSSAGQSSYEQYF,TGTGCCAGCAGCTCAGCGGGACAGAGCTCCTACGAGCAGTACTTC
.,TRBJ2-6,14,.,TRBV6-5,CASSSGFGANVLTF,TGTGCCAGCAGTTCAGGGTTTGGGGCCAACGTCCTGACTTTC
.,TRBJ2-1,17,TRBD2,TRBV28,CASSLLGLAGVSNEQFF,TGTGCCAGCAGTTTACTTGGACTAGCGGGAGTATCGAATGAGCAGTTCTTC
few,TRBJ2-2,14,.,TRBV29-1,CSVEGGGPFGELFF,TGCAGCGTTGAAGGGGGGGGGCCTTTCGGGGAGCTGTTTTTT
few,TRBJ2-1,16,.,TRBV24-1,CATSGPAGPAYNEQFF,TGTGCCACCAGTGGTCCTGCGGGACCTGCCTACAATGAGCAGTTCTTC
.,TRBJ2-5,16,TRBD2,TRBV7-2,CASSPRGLAGVETQYF,TGTGCCAGCAGCCCGAGAGGACTAGCGGGAGTGGAGACCCAGTACTTC
.,TRBJ1-5,15,.,TRBV2,CASSVSRYSNQPQHF,TGTGCCAGCAGTGTATCTCGGTATAGCAATCAGCCCCAGCATTTT
.,TRBJ2-1,15,TRBD1,TRBV12-3/TRBV12-4,CASSPGTGGTNEQFF,TGTGCCAGCAGCCCCGGGACAGGGGGGACGAATGAGCAGTTCTTC
many,TRBJ2-3,14,.,TRBV7-2,CASSLRAGPDTQYF,TGTGCCAGCAGCTTAAGGGCAGGTCCAGATACGCAGTATTTT
many,TRBJ1-4,14,TRBD1,TRBV5-1,CASSSGQGAEKLFF,TGCGCCAGCAGCTCGGGACAGGGTGCAGAAAAACTGTTTTTT
.,TRBJ2-7,15,TRBD2,TRBV28,CASRGLALLSDEQYF,TGTGCCAGCAGGGGACTAGCTCTTCTATCCGACGAGCAGTACTTC
.,TRBJ1-3,11,.,TRBV3-1,CATRGGGTIYF,TGTGCCACCCGGGGCGGCGGCACCATATATTTT
.,TRBJ2-7,15,.,TRBV7-6,CASSFGDDNSYEQYF,TGTGCCAGCAGCTTTGGAGACGACAACTCCTACGAGCAGTACTTC
.,TRBJ2-5,14,.,TRBV7-2,CASSYSMRGETQYF,TGTGCCAGCAGCTACTCGATGAGAGGGGAGACCCAGTACTTC
.,TRBJ1-2,14,.,TRBV6-2/TRBV6-3,CASSYSGLRRGYTF,TGTGCCAGCAGTTACTCTGGCCTCCGGCGGGGCTACACCTTC
few,TRBJ2-2,13,.,TRBV19,CASSMDWSGELFF,TGTGCCAGTAGTATGGATTGGTCCGGGGAGCTGTTTTTT
.,TRBJ2-3,16,TRBD2,TRBV19,CASSVGRLAGSDTQYF,TGTGCCAGTAGTGTAGGCAGACTAGCGGGATCAGATACGCAGTATTTT
few,TRBJ2-2,17,.,TRBV7-2,CASSLHPPRGASGELFF,TGTGCCAGCAGCTTACACCCCCCCCGGGGGGCGTCCGGGGAGCTGTTTTTT
.,TRBJ1-2,14,.,TRBV7-2,CASSLSISGLGYTF,TGTGCCAGCAGCTTATCGATTTCAGGGTTGGGCTACACCTTC
.,TRBJ2-1,14,.,TRBV12-3/TRBV12-4,CASSLEVGINEQFF,TGTGCCAGCAGTTTAGAAGTCGGGATCAATGAGCAGTTCTTC
.,TRBJ2-3,12,TRBD2,TRBV28,CASTTSGHTQYF,TGTGCCAGCACTACTAGCGGCCATACGCAGTATTTT
few,TRBJ2-5,13,.,TRBV7-2,CASSLAGRPTQYF,TGTGCCAGCAGCTTAGCGGGCCGACCCACCCAGTACTTC
.,TRBJ1-6,17,.,TRBV4-3,CASSQGLQGTYNSPLHF,TGCGCCAGCAGCCAAGGTCTTCAGGGCACGTATAATTCACCCCTCCACTTT
.,TRBJ2-1,17,TRBD2,TRBV20-1,CSASRAGGVKTYNEQFF,TGCAGTGCTAGTAGAGCGGGAGGGGTCAAAACCTACAATGAGCAGTTCTTC